These 26 T cell receptor beta chains share one sample of origin, sequenced in a study of T cells in Graves' hyperthyroidism and ophthalmopathy. Researchers amplified the TCR beta CDR3 regions from RNA transcripts. The HTBI set primed first-round TCR CDR3 RT-PCR. TCRdb used MiXCR to reprocess the multiplex PCR reads, holding one entry per CDR3 protein. The repertoire holds some 690,000 distinct CDR3 sequences, with about 18% as singletons. Sequenced input: blood. The receptors were sampled from a man in his fifties or sixties with Graves' hyperthyroidism.

This clonotype was recorded at least ten times. V gene TRBV3-1 combines with J gene TRBJ2-3; 11 nucleotides agree with TRBD2. V shed 4 bases, J shed 3 bases, and the junction held 9 bases outside the gene matches. The CDR3 extends over 17 amino acids. Germline values: CDR1 LGHDT, CDR2 YNNKEL (reference sequence). In nucleotides, the CDR3 is TGTGCCAGCAGCCTCTCCTTACTAGCGGGAGTGACAGATACGCAGTATTTT. Amino acids: CASSLSLLAGVTDTQYF.

Many counts were recorded for this clonotype. The chain employs TRBV7-3 and TRBJ2-2; 7 bases are a match to TRBD2. Germline lookup yields CDR1 SGHTA and CDR2 FQGTGA. The CDR3 is 16 amino acids. V lost 2 bases, J lost 6 bases, and 9 bases stayed unmatched. The CDR3, as DNA: TGTGCCAGCAGCTTAGAAACGGGAGGCCACGCCGGGGAGCTGTTTTTT. Amino acid sequence: CASSLETGGHAGELFF.

This clonotype appeared many times. The rearrangement joins TRBV12-3 or TRBV12-4 to TRBJ2-5, with 11 bases that match TRBD2. The length of the CDR3 is 17 residues. V dropped 4 bases and J dropped 3; count of bases not matched to a gene: 10. The CDR3 here is CASSYKGSGRAEETQYF. CDR3 nucleotides: TGTGCCAGCAGTTATAAGGGTAGCGGGAGGGCCGAAGAGACCCAGTACTTC.

This clonotype was seen a handful of times. A read error may explain this, as a much larger clone is one base away. The gene calls are TRBV2 and TRBJ2-3, with D perhaps matching TRBD1 (7 bases). Per germline, CDR1 SNHLY and CDR2 FYNNEI. CDR3 size: 14 residues. In nucleotides, the CDR3 is TGTGCCAGCAGGGAGGGACAGAACACAGATACGCAGTGTTTT. Its translation is CASREGQNTDTQCF.

This clonotype was recorded at least ten times. As DNA, the CDR3 is TGTGCCAGCAGAGGACTAGCCGCCCTGGGCGAGCAGTACTTC. Translating gives CASRGLAALGEQYF. The chain has TRBV2 and TRBJ2-7; 8 bases are a match to TRBD2. The V gene's germline CDR1 is SNHLY and CDR2 FYNNEI. This CDR3 has 14 amino acids. V gave up 6 bases and J gave up 6 bases; unmatched junction bases: 10.

This chain connects TRBV12-3 or TRBV12-4 to TRBJ1-5; D remains ambiguous. Trimming removed 1 base from V and 3 bases from J, with 10 bases in between. The length of the CDR3 is 15 residues. The CDR3 bases are TGTGCCAGCAGTTTAGGTGCACAGTTCAATCAGCCCCAGCATTTT. Residues: CASSLGAQFNQPQHF.

This clonotype was detected many times. The rearrangement joins TRBV19 to TRBJ2-5, with 8 bases identical to TRBD1. CDR3 length equals 14 residues. The V segment lost 4 bases and the J segment 5 bases; nucleotides outside the gene matches: 6. Germline CDR1 reads LNHDA; CDR2 reads SQIVND (reference sequence). The CDR3 sequence is CASSTRTGTETQYF. CDR3 coding DNA: TGTGCCAGTAGTACCCGGACAGGGACGGAGACCCAGTACTTC.

The J gene is TRBJ1-5, the V gene TRBV4-1, with 7 bases aligning to TRBD1. With V trimmed by 0 bases and J by 5 bases, 4 bases remained unmatched. The CDR3 loop spans 15 amino acids. Germline CDR1 is MGHRA and CDR2 is YSYEKL. CDR3: CASSQEPQGHQPQHF. As DNA, the CDR3 is TGCGCCAGCAGCCAAGAGCCACAGGGGCATCAGCCCCAGCATTTT.

This chain connects TRBV9 to TRBJ2-7, with D hard to call. CDR1 and CDR2 (germline): SGDLS, YYNGEE. Trimming took 4 bases from V and 3 from J, leaving 17 bases between them. CDR3 length equals 15 residues. The CDR3 spells CASSPRSAAGYEQYF. The CDR3, as DNA: TGTGCCAGCAGCCCCCGCAGTGCCGCAGGCTACGAGCAGTACTTC.

This clonotype was observed at least ten times. The V and J genes are TRBV11-2 and TRBJ2-1, with D hard to call. The V and J ends lost 1 base and 6 bases respectively, with 10 bases between them. The CDR3 loop spans 14 amino acids. CDR1 is SGHAT and CDR2 is FQNNGV in the germline V gene. Here the CDR3 reads CASSLGSSLNEQFF. The CDR3 DNA reads as TGTGCCAGCAGCTTAGGAAGTAGTCTCAATGAGCAGTTCTTC.

This clonotype was detected only a few times. This chain joins TRBV7-8 and TRBJ2-7; 8 nucleotides line up with TRBD2. The CDR3 is made up of 16 amino acids. The junction had 9 bases not matched to a gene; V was cut back by 5 bases and J by 0 bases. CDR1 is SGHVS and CDR2 is FQNEAQ in the germline V gene. The CDR3 loop reads CASSPGGGPNSYEQYF. CDR3 in DNA: TGTGCCAGCAGCCCCGGGGGGGGGCCGAACTCCTACGAGCAGTACTTC.

This clonotype has more than one count but fewer than ten. The chain couples TRBV20-1 to TRBJ2-1; TRBD2 aligns across 13 bases. Germline V gene data show CDR1 as DFQATT and CDR2 as SNEGSKA (reference sequence). The CDR3 runs to 15 residues. The trim removed 3 bases at V and 5 bases at J, leaving 4 bases unmatched. CDR3 protein: CSAREGLAGNNEQFF. In DNA form, the CDR3 reads TGCAGTGCTAGGGAGGGACTAGCGGGAAACAATGAGCAGTTCTTC.

This clonotype was detected a few times. The chain is built from TRBV20-1 and TRBJ2-5; D possibly uses TRBD1 or TRBD2 (5 bases each). CDR3 size: 15 residues. The V and J ends lost 0 bases and 0 bases respectively, with 11 bases between them. Germline CDR1 is DFQATT and CDR2 is SNEGSKA (reference sequence). The CDR3 reads CSARDPGRYQETQYF. The CDR3 nucleotides read TGCAGTGCTAGAGATCCGGGACGGTACCAAGAGACCCAGTACTTC.

This clonotype appeared many times. This sequence joins TRBV2 and TRBJ2-1; unclear D gene. The CDR3 spans 11 residues. Germline assignment: CDR1 SNHLY and CDR2 FYNNEI. Trimming pared 4 bases from V and 6 bases from J, leaving 4 bases between. The CDR3 loop is CASSAANEQFF. DNA for the CDR3: TGTGCCAGCAGTGCCGCCAATGAGCAGTTCTTC.

The V gene is TRBV14, the J gene TRBJ2-7; TRBD2 aligns across 15 bases. Trimming at V came to 6 bases and at J to 0 bases, leaving 6 bases not matched to a gene. Germline loops: CDR1 SGHDN, CDR2 FVKESK. The CDR3 spans 17 residues. This CDR3 is CASSQGLAGGSSYEQYF. CDR3 bases: TGTGCCAGCAGTCAGGGACTAGCGGGAGGCAGCTCCTACGAGCAGTACTTC.

V and J are TRBV2 and TRBJ2-2; D unclear. There are 13 residues in the CDR3. Germline CDR1 SNHLY, CDR2 FYNNEI. V lost 4 bases to trimming and J lost 6 bases, with 9 bases between them. CDR3 nucleotide sequence: TGTGCCAGCAGTGGAAGGCAGGCCGGGGAGCTGTTTTTT. Translation: CASSGRQAGELFF.

This clonotype has ten or more counts. The rearrangement joins TRBV12-3 or TRBV12-4 to TRBJ1-5; D ambiguous. This CDR3 region has 15 residues. V lost 3 bases and J lost 4, with 13 bases in between. CDR3 residues: CASSFESFLNQPQHF. DNA for the CDR3: TGTGCCAGCAGTTTCGAGTCATTCCTTAATCAGCCCCAGCATTTT.

This chain links TRBV9 with TRBJ2-2, with a possible D match to TRBD2 (6 bases). V lost 4 bases and J lost 6, with 19 bases in between. CDR3 size: 16 residues. Germline V CDR1 and CDR2: SGDLS, YYNGEE. The chain's CDR3 is CASSRGGATVAGELFF. The CDR3 nucleotides read TGTGCCAGCAGCCGAGGAGGGGCAACTGTCGCCGGGGAGCTGTTTTTT. Filled out from reference TRBV9 and TRBJ2-2, the complete variable domain reads DSGVTQTPKHLITATGQRVTLRCSPRSGDLSVYWYQQSLDQGLQFLIQYYNGEERAKGNILERFSAQQFPDLHSELNLSSLELGDSALYFCASSRGGATVAGELFFGEGSRLTVL.

This clonotype was observed at least ten times. A junction boundary mismatches the germline segment, possibly from a read error. The rearrangement links TRBV5-1 to TRBJ1-1; possible D gene TRBD1, 6 bases. The CDR3 has 14 amino acids. The V gene's germline CDR1 is SGHRS and CDR2 YFSETQ. The chain's CDR3 is CASSLTAGDTEAFF. The CDR3 DNA is TGTGCCAGCAGCTTAACTGCAGGGGACACTGAAGCTTTCTTT.

This chain links TRBV29-1 with TRBJ1-5; D is undetermined. The germline gives CDR1 SQVTM, CDR2 ANQGSEA. V lost 4 bases to trimming and J lost 3 bases, with 10 bases between them. CDR3 length: 13 amino acids. CDR3 DNA sequence: TGCAGCGTTGTTGACGGATACAATCAGCCCCAGCATTTT. The encoded protein is CSVVDGYNQPQHF.

This clonotype was counted ten times or more. The V and J genes are TRBV2 and TRBJ2-2; 9 bases agree with TRBD1. This CDR3 is built from 15 residues. CDR1 SNHLY and CDR2 FYNNEI come from the germline V gene. The J segment lost 6 bases and the V segment lost 7 bases, leaving 9 bases of the junction unmatched. DNA of the CDR3: TGTGCCAGCAACCAGGACCGGGACAGGGCCGGGGAGCTGTTTTTT. It specifies CASNQDRDRAGELFF.

V usage is TRBV7-2 and J usage is TRBJ2-1; maybe TRBD1 (5 bases). Germline V lookup: CDR1 SGHTA, CDR2 FQGNSA. CDR3 size: 17 residues. V was trimmed by 7 bases and J by 1 base, leaving 20 bases between them. The CDR3 DNA sequence: TGTGCCAGCAACGTAAGGGCAGGGCCGGAGTCCTACAATGAGCAGTTCTTC. This sequence encodes CASNVRAGPESYNEQFF. The full variable domain, completed using reference TRBV7-2 and TRBJ2-1, is GAGVSQSPSNKVTEKGKDVELRCDPISGHTALYWYRQSLGQGLEFLIYFQGNSAPDKSGLPSDRFSAERTGGSVSTLTIQRTQQEDSAVYLCASNVRAGPESYNEQFFGPGTRLTVL.

A few counts support this clonotype. The chain couples TRBV5-6 to TRBJ2-1; TRBD2 is a possible D gene (6 bases). Trimming removed 4 bases at V and 2 bases at J, with 13 bases between. The CDR3 length is 15 residues. Germline V lookup: CDR1 SGHDT, CDR2 YYEEEE. CDR3 sequence: CASSLGGTPYNEQFF. CDR3 in DNA: TGTGCCAGCAGCCTTGGGGGGACCCCCTACAATGAGCAGTTCTTC.

This clonotype showed up just a few times. The chain carries TRBV28 and TRBJ1-1; no clear D gene. This CDR3 is 13 amino acids long. Trimming left V 7 bases short and J 8 bases short, with 17 bases between. The germline V gene encodes CDR1 MDHEN and CDR2 SYDVKM. CDR3 nucleotide sequence: TGTGCCAGCACCCATGTGGCCACCAAAGAAGCTTTCTTT. Translated: CASTHVATKEAFF.

The CDR3 loop reads CAWSRRQGSGANVLTF. The CDR3 DNA follows: TGTGCCTGGAGTAGGAGACAGGGTTCTGGGGCCAACGTCCTGACTTTC. V usage is TRBV30 and J usage is TRBJ2-6; 7 bases agree with TRBD1. The CDR3 spans 16 residues. V dropped 2 bases and J dropped 1; count of bases not matched to a gene: 5. Germline V gives CDR1 GTSNPN, CDR2 SVGIG (reference sequence).

Only a few counts were recorded for this clonotype. The conserved final phenylalanine or tryptophan is absent from the CDR3, which likely points to a read error. The J gene is TRBJ2-5, the V gene TRBV24-1, with D possibly TRBD2 on 5 matching bases. Germline loops: CDR1 KGHDR, CDR2 SFDVKD. The CDR3 has 15 residues. Trimming removed 0 bases at V and 0 bases at J, with 7 bases between. The CDR3 coding sequence is TGTGCCACCAGTGATTTGCAGGACTACCAAGAGACCCAGTACCTC. Protein sequence: CATSDLQDYQETQYL.